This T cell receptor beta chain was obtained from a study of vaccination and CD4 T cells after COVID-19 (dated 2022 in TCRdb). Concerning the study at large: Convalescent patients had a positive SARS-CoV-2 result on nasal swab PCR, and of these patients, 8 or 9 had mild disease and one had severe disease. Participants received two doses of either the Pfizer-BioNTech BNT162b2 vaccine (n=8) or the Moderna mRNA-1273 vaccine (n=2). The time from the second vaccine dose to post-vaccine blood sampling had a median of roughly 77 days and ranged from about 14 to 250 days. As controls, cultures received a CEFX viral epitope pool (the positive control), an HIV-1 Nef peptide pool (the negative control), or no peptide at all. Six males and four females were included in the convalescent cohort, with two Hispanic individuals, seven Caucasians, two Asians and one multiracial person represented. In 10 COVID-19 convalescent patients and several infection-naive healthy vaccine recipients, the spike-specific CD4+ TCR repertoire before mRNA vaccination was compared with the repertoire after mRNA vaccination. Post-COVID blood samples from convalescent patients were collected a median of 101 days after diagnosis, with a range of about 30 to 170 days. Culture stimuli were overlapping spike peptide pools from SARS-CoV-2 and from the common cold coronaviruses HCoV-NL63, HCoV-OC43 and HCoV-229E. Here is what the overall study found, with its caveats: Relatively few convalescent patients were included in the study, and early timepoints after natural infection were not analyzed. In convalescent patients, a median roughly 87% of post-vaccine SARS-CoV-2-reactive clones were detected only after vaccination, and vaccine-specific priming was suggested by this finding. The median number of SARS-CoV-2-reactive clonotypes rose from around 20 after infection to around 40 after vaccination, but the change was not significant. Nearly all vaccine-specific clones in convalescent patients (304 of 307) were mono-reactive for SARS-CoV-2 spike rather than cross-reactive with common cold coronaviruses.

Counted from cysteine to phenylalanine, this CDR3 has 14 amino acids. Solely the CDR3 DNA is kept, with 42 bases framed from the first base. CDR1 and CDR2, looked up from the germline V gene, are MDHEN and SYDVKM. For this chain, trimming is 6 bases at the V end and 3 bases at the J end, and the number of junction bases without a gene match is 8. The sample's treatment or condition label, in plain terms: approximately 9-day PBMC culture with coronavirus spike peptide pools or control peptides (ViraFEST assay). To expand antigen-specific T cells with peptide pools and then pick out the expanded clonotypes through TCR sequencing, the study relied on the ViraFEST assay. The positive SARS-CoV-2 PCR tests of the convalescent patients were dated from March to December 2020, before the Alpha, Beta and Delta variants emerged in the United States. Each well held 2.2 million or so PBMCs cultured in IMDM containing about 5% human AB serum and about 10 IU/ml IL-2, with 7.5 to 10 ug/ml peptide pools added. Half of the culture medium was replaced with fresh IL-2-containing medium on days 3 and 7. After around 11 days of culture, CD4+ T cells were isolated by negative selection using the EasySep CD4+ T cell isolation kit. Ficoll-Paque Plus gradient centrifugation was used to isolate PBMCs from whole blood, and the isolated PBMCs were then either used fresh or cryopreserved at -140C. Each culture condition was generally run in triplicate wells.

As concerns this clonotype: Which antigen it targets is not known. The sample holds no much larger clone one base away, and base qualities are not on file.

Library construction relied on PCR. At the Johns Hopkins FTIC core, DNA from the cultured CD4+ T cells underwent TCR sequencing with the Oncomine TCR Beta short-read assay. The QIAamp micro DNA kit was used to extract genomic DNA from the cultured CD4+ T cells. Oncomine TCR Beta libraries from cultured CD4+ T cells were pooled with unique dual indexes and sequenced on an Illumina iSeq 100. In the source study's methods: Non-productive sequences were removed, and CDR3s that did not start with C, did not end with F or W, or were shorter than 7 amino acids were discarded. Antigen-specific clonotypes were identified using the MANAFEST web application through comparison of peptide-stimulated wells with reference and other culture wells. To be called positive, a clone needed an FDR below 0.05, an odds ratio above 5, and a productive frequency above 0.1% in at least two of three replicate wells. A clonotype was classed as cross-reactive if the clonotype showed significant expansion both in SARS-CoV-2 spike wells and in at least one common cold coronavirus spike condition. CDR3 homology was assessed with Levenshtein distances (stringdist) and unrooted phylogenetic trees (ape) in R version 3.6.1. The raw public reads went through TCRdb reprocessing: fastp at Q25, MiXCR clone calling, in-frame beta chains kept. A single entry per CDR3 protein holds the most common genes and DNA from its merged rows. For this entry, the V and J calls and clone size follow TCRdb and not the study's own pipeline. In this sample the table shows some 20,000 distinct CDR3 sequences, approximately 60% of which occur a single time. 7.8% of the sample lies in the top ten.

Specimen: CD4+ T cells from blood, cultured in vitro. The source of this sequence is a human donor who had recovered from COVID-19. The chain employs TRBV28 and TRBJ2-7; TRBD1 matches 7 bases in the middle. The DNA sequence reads TGTGCCAGCAGAATCGGGACAGCTGGCTACGAGCAGTACTTC. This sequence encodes CASRIGTAGYEQYF.